This T cell receptor (beta chain) appears in the sequencing data of a study of blood T cell repertoires in COVID-19. As regards this clone: Other DNA sequences within the sample encode an identical CDR3.

With 3 bases removed from V and 8 bases from J, the gap between germline ends came to 7 bases. Germline V gene data show CDR1 as SGHTA and CDR2 as FQGNSA. The CDR3 contains 12 residues. Measured with immunoSEQ multiplex PCR; TCRdb has only the in-frame clones, and not every one. The table has fewer than 150,000 clones, 70% to 90% seen once. This sequence joins TRBV7-2 and TRBJ1-4, with unresolved D. This clonotype was obtained from a woman older than 75 with acute or convalescent COVID-19. The material sequenced was peripheral blood. CDR3: CASSFGGEKLFF. Here the CDR3 DNA reads TGTGCCAGCAGCTTCGGAGGGGAAAAACTGTTTTTT.